The TCR beta chain under discussion was sequenced for a study of glioma-infiltrating T cells after dendritic cell vaccination. Study as a whole: Patients received three intradermal dendritic cell vaccine injections at biweekly intervals.

This clone appeared once. Its specificity is not known. Study-level results: Higher TCR clonality did not directly relate to longer survival.

Sequenced by immunoSEQ multiplex PCR; TCRdb stores in-frame clones only, minus some. The repertoire holds approximately 64,000 clones, with roughly four fifths as singletons. Fresh-frozen tumor tissue and more than two years of survival data were available for all. The CDR3 loop spans 14 amino acids. With 0 bases removed from V and 0 bases from J, the gap between germline ends came to 8 bases. The germline V gene encodes CDR1 GTSNPN and CDR2 SVGIG (reference sequence). The source was blood, collected before dendritic cell vaccination. This chain links TRBV30 with TRBJ1-1; D ambiguous. The TCR was taken from a human donor with glioblastoma. The CDR3 sequence: CAWSVGVMNTEAFF. The CDR3 bases are TGTGCCTGGAGTGTAGGAGTCATGAACACTGAAGCTTTCTTT.